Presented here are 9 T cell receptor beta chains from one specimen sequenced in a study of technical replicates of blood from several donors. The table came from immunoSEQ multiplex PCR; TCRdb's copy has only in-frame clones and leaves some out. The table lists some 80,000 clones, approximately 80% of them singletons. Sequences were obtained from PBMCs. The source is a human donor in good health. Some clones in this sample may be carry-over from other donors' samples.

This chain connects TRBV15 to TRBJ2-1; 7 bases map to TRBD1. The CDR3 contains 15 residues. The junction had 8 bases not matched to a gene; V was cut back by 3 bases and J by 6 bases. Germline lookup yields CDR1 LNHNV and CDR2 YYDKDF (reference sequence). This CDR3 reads CATSSLGQKFNEQFF. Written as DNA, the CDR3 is TGTGCCACCAGCAGCCTGGGACAGAAATTCAATGAGCAGTTCTTC.

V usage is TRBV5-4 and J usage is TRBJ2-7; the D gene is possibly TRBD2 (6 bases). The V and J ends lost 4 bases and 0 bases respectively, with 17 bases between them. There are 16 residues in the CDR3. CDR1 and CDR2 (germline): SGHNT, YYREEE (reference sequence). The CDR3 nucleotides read TGTGCCAGCAGCGCCGCTGGAGGGAGTCCCTCCTACGAGCAGTACTTC. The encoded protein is CASSAAGGSPSYEQYF.

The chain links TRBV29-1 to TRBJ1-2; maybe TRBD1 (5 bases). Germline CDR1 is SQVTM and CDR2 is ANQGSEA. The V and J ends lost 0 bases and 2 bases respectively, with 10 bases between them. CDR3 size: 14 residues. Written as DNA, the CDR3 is TGCAGCGTTGAAGACCTGGAGGGGAACTATGGCTACACCTTC. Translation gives CSVEDLEGNYGYTF.

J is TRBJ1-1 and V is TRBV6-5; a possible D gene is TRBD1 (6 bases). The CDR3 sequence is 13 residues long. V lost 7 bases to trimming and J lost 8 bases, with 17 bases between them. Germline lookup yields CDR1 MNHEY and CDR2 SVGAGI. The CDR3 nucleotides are TGTGCCAGCACTCCCCAGGGGACGGCCGAAGCTTTCTTT. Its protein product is CASTPQGTAEAFF.

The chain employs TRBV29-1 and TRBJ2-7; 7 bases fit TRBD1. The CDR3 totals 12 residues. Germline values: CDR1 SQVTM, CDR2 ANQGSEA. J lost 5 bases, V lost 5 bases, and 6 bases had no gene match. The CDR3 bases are TGCAGCGTTCGACAGGGCCCCGACGAGCAGTACTTC. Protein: CSVRQGPDEQYF.

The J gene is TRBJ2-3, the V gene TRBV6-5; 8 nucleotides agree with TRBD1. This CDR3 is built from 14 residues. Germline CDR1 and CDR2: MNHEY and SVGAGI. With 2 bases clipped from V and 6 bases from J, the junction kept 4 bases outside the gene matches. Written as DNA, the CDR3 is TGTGCCAGCAGTTACGTCAGGGGGCGGGATACGCAGTATTTT. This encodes CASSYVRGRDTQYF.

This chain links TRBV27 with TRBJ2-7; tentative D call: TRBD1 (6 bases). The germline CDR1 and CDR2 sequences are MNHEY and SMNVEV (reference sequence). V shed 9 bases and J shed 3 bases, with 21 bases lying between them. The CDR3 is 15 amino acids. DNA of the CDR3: TGTGCCAGTATGAACTGGGGGCCAAGATTCTACGAGCAGTACTTC. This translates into CASMNWGPRFYEQYF.

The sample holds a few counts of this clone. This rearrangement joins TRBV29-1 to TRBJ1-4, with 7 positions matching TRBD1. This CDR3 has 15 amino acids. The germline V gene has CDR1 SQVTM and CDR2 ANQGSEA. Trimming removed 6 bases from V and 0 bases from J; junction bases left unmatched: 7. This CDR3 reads CSVKAGGSTNEKLFF. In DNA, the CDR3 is TGCAGCGTCAAAGCAGGGGGATCAACTAATGAAAAACTGTTTTTT.

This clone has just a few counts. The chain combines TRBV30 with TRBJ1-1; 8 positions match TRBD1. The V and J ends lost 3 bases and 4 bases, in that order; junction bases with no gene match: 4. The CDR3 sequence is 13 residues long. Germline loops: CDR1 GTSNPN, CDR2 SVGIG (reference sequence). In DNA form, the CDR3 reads TGTGCCTGGAGCCACGGACAGGGCACTGAAGCTTTCTTT. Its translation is CAWSHGQGTEAFF.